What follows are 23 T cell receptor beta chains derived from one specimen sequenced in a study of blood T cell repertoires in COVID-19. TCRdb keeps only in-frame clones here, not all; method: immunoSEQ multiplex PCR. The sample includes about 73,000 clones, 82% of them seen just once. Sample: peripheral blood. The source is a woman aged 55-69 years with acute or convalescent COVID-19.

DNA of the CDR3: TGTGCCAGCAGCTTAGCGTCAGGGGACTATGGCTACACCTTC. Translation gives CASSLASGDYGYTF. The genes are TRBV7-2 and TRBJ1-2; a weak D match, TRBD1 (6 bases). This CDR3 spans 14 amino acids. Trimming left V 0 bases short and J 3 bases short, with 8 bases between. CDR1 and CDR2 from the germline V gene are SGHTA and FQGNSA.

CDR3 in amino acids: CASSIRADRNTGELFF. In DNA form, the CDR3 reads TGTGCCAGTAGCATCAGGGCAGATCGTAACACCGGGGAGCTGTTTTTT. The V and J genes are TRBV19 and TRBJ2-2, with D perhaps matching TRBD1 (5 bases). The CDR3 has 16 residues. V was trimmed by 6 bases and J by 2 bases, leaving 16 bases between them. Germline CDR1 LNHDA, CDR2 SQIVND (reference sequence).

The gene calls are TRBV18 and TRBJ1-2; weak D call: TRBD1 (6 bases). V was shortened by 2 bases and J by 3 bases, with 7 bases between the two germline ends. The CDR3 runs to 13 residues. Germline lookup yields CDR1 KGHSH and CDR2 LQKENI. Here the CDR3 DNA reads TGTGCCAGCTCACCAGAGGGGGACTATGGCTACACCTTC. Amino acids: CASSPEGDYGYTF.

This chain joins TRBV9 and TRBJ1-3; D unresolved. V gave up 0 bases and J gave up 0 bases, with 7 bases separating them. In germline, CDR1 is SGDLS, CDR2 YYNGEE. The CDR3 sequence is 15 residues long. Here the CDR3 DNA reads TGTGCCAGCAGCGTAGGCGGGAACTCTGGAAACACCATATATTTT. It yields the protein CASSVGGNSGNTIYF.

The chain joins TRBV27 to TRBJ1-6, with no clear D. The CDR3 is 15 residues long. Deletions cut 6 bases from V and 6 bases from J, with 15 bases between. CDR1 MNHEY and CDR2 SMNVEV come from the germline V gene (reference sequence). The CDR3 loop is CASRNSRGGNSPLHF. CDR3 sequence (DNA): TGTGCCAGCAGGAATAGCAGAGGTGGTAATTCACCCCTCCACTTT.

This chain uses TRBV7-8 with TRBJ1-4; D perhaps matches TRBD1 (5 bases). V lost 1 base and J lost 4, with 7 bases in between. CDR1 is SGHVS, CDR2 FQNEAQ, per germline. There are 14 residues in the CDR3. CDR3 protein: CASSLGQGNEKLFF. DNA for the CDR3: TGTGCCAGCAGCTTAGGGCAGGGTAATGAAAAACTGTTTTTT.

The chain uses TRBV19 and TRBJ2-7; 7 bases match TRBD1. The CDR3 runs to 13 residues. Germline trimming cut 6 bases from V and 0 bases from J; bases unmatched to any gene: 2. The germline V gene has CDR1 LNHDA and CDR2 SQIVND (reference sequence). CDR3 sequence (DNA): TGTGCCAGTAGGGACAGGTCCTCCTACGAGCAGTACTTC. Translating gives CASRDRSSYEQYF.

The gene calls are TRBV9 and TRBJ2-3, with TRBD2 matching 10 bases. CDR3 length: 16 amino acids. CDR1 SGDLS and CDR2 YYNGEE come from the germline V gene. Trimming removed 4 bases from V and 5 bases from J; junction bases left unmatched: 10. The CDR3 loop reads CASSPRAGGLGDTQYF. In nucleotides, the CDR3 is TGTGCCAGCAGCCCCAGAGCGGGGGGGCTAGGAGATACGCAGTATTTT.

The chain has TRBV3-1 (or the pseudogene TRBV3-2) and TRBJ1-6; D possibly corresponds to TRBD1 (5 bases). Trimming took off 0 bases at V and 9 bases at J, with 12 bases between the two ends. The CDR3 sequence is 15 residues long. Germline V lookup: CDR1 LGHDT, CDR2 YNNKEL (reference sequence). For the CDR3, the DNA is TGTGCCAGCAGCCAAGACGGCAGGGCAGGTTCACCCCTCCACTTT. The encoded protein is CASSQDGRAGSPLHF.

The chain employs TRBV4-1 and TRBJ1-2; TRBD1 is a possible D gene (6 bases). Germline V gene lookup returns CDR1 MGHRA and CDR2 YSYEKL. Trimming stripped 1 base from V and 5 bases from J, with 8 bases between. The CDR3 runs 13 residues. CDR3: CASSQGQGYGYTF. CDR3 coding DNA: TGCGCCAGCAGCCAAGGGCAGGGGTATGGCTACACCTTC.

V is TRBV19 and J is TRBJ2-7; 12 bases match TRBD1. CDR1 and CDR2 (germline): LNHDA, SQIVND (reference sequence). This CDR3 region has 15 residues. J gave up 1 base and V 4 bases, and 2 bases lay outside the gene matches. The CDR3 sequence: CASSRDRGLSYEQYF. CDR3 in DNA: TGTGCCAGTAGTAGGGACAGGGGGCTGTCCTACGAGCAGTACTTC.

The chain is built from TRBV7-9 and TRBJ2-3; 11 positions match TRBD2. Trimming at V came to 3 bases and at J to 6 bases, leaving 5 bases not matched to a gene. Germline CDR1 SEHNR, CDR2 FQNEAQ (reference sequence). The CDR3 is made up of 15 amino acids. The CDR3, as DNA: TGTGCCAGCAGCTTGATAGCGGGGGGGCAGGATACGCAGTATTTT. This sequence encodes CASSLIAGGQDTQYF.

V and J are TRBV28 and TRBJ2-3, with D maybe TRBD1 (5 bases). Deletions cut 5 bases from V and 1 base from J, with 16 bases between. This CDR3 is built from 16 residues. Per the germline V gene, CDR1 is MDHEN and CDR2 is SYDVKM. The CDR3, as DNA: TGTGCCAGCAGTCCACCCCCGGAAGGGGGCACAGATACGCAGTATTTT. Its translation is CASSPPPEGGTDTQYF. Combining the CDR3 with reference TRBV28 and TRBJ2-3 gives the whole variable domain DVKVTQSSRYLVKRTGEKVFLECVQDMDHENMFWYRQDPGLGLRLIYFSYDVKMKEKGDIPEGYSVSREKKERFSLILESASTNQTSMYLCASSPPPEGGTDTQYFGPGTRLTVL.

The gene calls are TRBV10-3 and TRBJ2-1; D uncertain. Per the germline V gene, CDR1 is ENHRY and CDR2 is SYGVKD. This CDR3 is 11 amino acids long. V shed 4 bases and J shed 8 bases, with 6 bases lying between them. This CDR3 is CAISGRDEQFF. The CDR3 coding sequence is TGTGCCATCAGTGGAAGAGATGAGCAGTTCTTC.

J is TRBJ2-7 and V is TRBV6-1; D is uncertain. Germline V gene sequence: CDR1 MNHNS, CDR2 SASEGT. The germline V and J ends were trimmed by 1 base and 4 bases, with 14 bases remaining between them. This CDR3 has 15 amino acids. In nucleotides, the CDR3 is TGTGCCAGCAGTGAAGACCCTGAGGTGTATTACGAGCAGTACTTC. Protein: CASSEDPEVYYEQYF.

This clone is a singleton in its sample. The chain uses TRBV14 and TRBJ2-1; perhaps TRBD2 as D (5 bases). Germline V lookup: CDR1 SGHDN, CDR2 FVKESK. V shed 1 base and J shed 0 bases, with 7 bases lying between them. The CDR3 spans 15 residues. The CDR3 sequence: CASSQAGSSYNEQFF. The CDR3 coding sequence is TGTGCCAGCAGCCAAGCGGGGAGCTCCTACAATGAGCAGTTCTTC.

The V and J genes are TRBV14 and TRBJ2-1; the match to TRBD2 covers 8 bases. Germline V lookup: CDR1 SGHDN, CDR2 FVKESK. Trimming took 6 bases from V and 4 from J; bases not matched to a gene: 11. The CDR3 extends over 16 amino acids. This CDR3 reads CASSVLTGGTYNEQFF. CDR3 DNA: TGTGCCAGCAGTGTCCTCACGGGAGGGACTTACAATGAGCAGTTCTTC.

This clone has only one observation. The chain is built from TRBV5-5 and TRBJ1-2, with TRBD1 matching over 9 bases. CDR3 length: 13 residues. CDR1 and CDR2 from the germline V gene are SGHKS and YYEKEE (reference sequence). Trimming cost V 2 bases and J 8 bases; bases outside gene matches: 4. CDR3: CASSLQGAGGYTF. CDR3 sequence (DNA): TGTGCCAGCAGCTTACAGGGGGCCGGGGGCTACACCTTC.

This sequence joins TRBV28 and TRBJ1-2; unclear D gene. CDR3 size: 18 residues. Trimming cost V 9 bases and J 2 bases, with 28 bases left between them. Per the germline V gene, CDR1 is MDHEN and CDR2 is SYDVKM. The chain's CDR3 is CASTTPRKDGNKNYGYTF. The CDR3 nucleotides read TGTGCCAGTACGACCCCCCGAAAAGACGGGAACAAAAACTATGGCTACACCTTC.

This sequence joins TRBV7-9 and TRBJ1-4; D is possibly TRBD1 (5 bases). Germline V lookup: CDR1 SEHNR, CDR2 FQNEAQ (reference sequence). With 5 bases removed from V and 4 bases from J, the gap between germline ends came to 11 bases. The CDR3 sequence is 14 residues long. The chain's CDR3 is CASSPRTLNEKLFF. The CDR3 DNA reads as TGTGCCAGCAGCCCCCGGACACTTAATGAAAAACTGTTTTTT.

CDR3 loop: CASRTTGVGYGYTF. In nucleotides, the CDR3 is TGTGCCAGCAGGACCACAGGGGTCGGCTATGGCTACACCTTC. The gene calls are TRBV6-5 and TRBJ1-2, with 7 bases matching TRBD1. The ends lost 6 bases at V and 4 bases at J; junction bases unmatched: 8. This CDR3 has 14 residues. Germline-derived CDR1 and CDR2 are MNHEY and SVGAGI.

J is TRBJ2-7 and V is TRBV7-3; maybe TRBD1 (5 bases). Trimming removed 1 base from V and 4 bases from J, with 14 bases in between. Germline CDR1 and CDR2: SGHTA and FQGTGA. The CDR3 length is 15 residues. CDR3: CASSLSTGPGYEQYF. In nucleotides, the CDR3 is TGTGCCAGCAGCTTAAGTACGGGCCCAGGGTACGAGCAGTACTTC.

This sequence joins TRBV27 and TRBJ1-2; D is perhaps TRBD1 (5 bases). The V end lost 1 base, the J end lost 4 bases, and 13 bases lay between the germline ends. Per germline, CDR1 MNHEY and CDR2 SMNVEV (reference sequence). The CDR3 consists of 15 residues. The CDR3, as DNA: TGTGCCAGCAGTTTATTCCGGCAGGGCTCCTATGGCTACACCTTC. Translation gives CASSLFRQGSYGYTF.